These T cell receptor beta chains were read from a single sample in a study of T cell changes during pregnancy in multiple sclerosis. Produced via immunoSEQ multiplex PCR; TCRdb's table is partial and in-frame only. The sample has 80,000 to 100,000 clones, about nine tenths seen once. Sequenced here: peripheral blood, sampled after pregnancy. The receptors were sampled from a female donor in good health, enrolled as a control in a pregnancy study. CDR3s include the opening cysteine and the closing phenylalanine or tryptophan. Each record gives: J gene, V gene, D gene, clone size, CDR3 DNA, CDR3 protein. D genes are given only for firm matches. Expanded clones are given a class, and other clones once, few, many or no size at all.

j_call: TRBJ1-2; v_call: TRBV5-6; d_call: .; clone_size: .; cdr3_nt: TGTGCCAGCAGCTTGGACCGCCGGAGGGGATATGGCTACACCTTC; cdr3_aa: CASSLDRRRGYGYTF
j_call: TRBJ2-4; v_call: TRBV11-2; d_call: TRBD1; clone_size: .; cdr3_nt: TGTGCCAGCAGCTTACGGACAGGAGGATTCGTAGCCAAAAACATTCAGTACTTC; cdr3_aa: CASSLRTGGFVAKNIQYF
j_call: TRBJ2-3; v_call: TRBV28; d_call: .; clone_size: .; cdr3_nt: TGTGCCAGCAGCTCATGGGACACCTACACAGATACGCAGTATTTT; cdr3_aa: CASSSWDTYTDTQYF
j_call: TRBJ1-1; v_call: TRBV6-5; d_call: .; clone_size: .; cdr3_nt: TGTGCCAGCAGTTACTCGAAAACAGGGCGAAACACTGAAGCTTTCTTT; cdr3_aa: CASSYSKTGRNTEAFF
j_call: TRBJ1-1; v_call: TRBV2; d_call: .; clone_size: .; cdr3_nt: TGTGCCAGCAGTGTAGCGGTCGGGAACACTGAAGCTTTCTTT; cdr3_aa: CASSVAVGNTEAFF
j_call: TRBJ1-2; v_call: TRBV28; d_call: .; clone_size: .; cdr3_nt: TGTGCCAGCAGTTCAATGAGGGGGTTGGTGGATGGCTACACCTTC; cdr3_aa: CASSSMRGLVDGYTF
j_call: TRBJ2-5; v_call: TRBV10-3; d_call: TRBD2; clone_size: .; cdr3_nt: TGTGCCATCAGTACTTCTTTAGCGGGGGGGCTGGAGACCCAGTACTTC; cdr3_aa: CAISTSLAGGLETQYF
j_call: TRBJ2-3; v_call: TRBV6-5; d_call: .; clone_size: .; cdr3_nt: TGTGCCAGCAGTTATGAGGCTAGCCCTAGCACAGATACGCAGTATTTT; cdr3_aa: CASSYEASPSTDTQYF
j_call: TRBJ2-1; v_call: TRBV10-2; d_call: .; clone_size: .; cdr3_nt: TGCGCCAGCAGTGTTGGGCGGGACAATGAGCAGTTCTTC; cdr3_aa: CASSVGRDNEQFF
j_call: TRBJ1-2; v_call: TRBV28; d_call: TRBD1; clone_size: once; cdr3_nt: TGTGCCAGCAGTCCCCCGGGACAGGGGGGAGAGTATGGCTACACCTTC; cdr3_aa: CASSPPGQGGEYGYTF
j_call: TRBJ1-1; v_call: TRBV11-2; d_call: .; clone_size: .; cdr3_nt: TGTGCCAGCAGCGCAGCGGGCAGGGTGCCCCTCTCTGAAGCTTTCTTT; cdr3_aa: CASSAAGRVPLSEAFF
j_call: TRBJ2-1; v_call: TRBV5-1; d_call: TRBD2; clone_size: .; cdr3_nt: TGCGCCAGCAGCGGACTAGCGGGGGGTTACAATGAGCAGTTCTTC; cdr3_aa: CASSGLAGGYNEQFF
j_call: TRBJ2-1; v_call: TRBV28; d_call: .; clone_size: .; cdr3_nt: TGTGCCAGCCTAGGGGCTGAGTCCTACAATGAGCAGTTCTTC; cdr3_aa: CASLGAESYNEQFF
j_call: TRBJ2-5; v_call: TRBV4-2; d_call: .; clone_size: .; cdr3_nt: TGTGCCAGCAGCCAAGGGGCGGCGGGGGCAGAGACCCAGTACTTC; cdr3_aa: CASSQGAAGAETQYF
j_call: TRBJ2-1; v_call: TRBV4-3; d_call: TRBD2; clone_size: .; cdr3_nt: TGCGCCAGCAGCCAAGAGGCGCGGGGGGCCGGTGAGCAGTTCTTC; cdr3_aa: CASSQEARGAGEQFF
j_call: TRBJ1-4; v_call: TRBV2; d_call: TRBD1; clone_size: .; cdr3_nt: TGTGCCAGTAGCCCGACAGGGCGAGGTGAAAAACTGTTTTTT; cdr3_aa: CASSPTGRGEKLFF
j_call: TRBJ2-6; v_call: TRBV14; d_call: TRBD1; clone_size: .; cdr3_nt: TGTGCCAGCAGCCCAACCGGGACAGGGGGCTCTGGGGCCAACGTCCTGACTTTC; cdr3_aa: CASSPTGTGGSGANVLTF
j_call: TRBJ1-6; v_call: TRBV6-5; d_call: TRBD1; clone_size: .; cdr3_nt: TGTGCCAGCAGTTATGGACAGGGGATGGTGGCCCTCCACTTT; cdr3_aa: CASSYGQGMVALHF
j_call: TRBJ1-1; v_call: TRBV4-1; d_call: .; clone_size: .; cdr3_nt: TGCGCCAGCAGCCAAGAACGACTTCGCGGGACTGAAGCTTTCTTT; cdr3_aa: CASSQERLRGTEAFF
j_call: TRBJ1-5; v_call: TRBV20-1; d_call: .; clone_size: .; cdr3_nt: TGCAGTGTGGGGGGTCAGCCCCAGCATTTT; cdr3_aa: CSVGGQPQHF